Listed below are T cell receptor beta chains from one sample, sequenced in a study of cytomegalovirus exposure and HLA in healthy donors. Method: immunoSEQ multiplex PCR; TCRdb's copy keeps in-frame clones and lacks some. The sample holds 60,000 to 70,000 clones, 80% seen once. Input material: PBMCs. The receptors shown here come from a woman aged 25 to 45 in good health and CMV-seronegative. The CDR3 runs from the conserved cysteine through the conserved F or W.

v_call,j_call,cdr3_length,cdr3_aa
TRBV19,TRBJ2-3,13,CASRVAGADTQYF
TRBV7-8,TRBJ1-1,14,CASSRNELFTEAFF
TRBV15,TRBJ2-6,16,CATSRGLGSGANVLTF
TRBV7-2,TRBJ2-1,15,CASSSLLGLANEQFF
TRBV5-8,TRBJ1-5,13,CASTLISNQPQHF
TRBV29-1,TRBJ2-7,16,CSVYPSDRGLSYEQYF
TRBV5-1,TRBJ1-2,14,CASSLVTGTYGYTF
TRBV19,TRBJ2-3,14,CASRGSGSTDTQYF
TRBV7-2,TRBJ2-3,12,CASSLRADTQYF
TRBV6-4,TRBJ2-3,14,CASSSQGSEDTQYF
TRBV6-5,TRBJ1-2,14,CASRDNNINYGYTF
TRBV5-1,TRBJ2-7,13,CASSLGLHGEQYF
TRBV4-1,TRBJ2-7,14,CASSHLGLADEQYF
TRBV30,TRBJ1-6,14,CAWSPGQWDSPLHF
TRBV29-1,TRBJ2-7,12,CGSRDSSYEQYF
TRBV6-5,TRBJ2-2,14,CASRGVSNTGELFF
TRBV27,TRBJ1-1,13,CASSFTGRTEAFF
TRBV7-2,TRBJ2-5,18,CASSLQITAGGLQETQYF
TRBV4-1,TRBJ1-2,13,CASSFGAGGGYTF
TRBV10-3,TRBJ1-3,15,CAISDTGKSGNTIYF
TRBV20-1,TRBJ1-2,11,CSARDKRGYTF
TRBV13,TRBJ2-1,17,CASSLAIARSSYNEQFF
TRBV29-1,TRBJ1-2,11,CSVGTVYGYTF
TRBV30,TRBJ1-4,13,CAWSLSGDEKLFF
TRBV5-1,TRBJ2-7,14,CASHERPGFYEQYF
TRBV2,TRBJ2-7,15,CASSEGVAGTYEQYF
TRBV6-1,TRBJ2-7,15,CASSGYPWTNYEQYF
TRBV7-6,TRBJ2-3,15,CASSARTSGTDTQYF
TRBV5-1,TRBJ2-5,16,CASSVTGSGRRETQYF
TRBV6-5,TRBJ1-1,15,CASSYVSKRNTEAFF
TRBV2,TRBJ1-1,12,CASRSGGTEAFF
TRBV25-1,TRBJ2-3,14,CASSVGRSTDTQYF
TRBV7-6,TRBJ1-2,14,CASSLGQGNYGYTF
TRBV5-1,TRBJ1-5,14,CASSLVPSDQPQHF
TRBV5-1,TRBJ1-1,15,CASSLWQVKNTEAFF
TRBV5-1,TRBJ1-1,15,CASSQIPGGEGEAFF
TRBV30,TRBJ2-7,14,CASNTGGRAYEQYF
TRBV30,TRBJ1-1,13,CAWNAGGDTEAFF
TRBV6-5,TRBJ2-5,15,CASSYGGTSMETQYF
TRBV19,TRBJ1-5,14,CASKVQGANQPQHF
TRBV6-4,TRBJ1-1,13,CASSDQGHTEAFF
TRBV7-2,TRBJ1-1,14,CASSLVARGTEAFF
TRBV5-1,TRBJ1-4,14,CASRRDRANEKLFF
TRBV30,TRBJ2-2,17,CAWSGPPGQGVTGELFF
TRBV6-5,TRBJ2-7,15,CASSIDRGFWYEQYF
TRBV20-1,TRBJ1-1,11,CSLHGENEAFF
TRBV2,TRBJ2-5,13,CASRGTGQETQYF
TRBV5-6,TRBJ2-4,14,CASSLSSESGIQYF
TRBV9,TRBJ2-3,15,CASSATSGRADTQYF
TRBV5-5,TRBJ2-7,13,CASSLSGLGEQYF
TRBV30,TRBJ1-1,14,CAWRTKTVNTEAFF
TRBV4-3,TRBJ2-2,16,CASSHTGLAWTGELFF
TRBV4-3,TRBJ1-2,17,CASSQERVGGTNYGYTF
TRBV6-6,TRBJ2-7,15,CASTPTRRESREQYF
TRBV29-1,TRBJ1-2,14,CSAQTGVTNYGYTF
TRBV29-1,TRBJ1-1,12,CSVSATNTEAFF
TRBV7-6,TRBJ2-1,17,CASSLVGGGGSYNEQFF
TRBV4-1,TRBJ1-5,14,CASSHPTGLQPQHF
TRBV30,TRBJ1-5,15,CAWSFGTASNQPQHF